What follows are 21 T cell receptor beta chains derived from one specimen sequenced in a study of early stage breast cancer tumors. Produced via immunoSEQ multiplex PCR; TCRdb's table is partial and in-frame only. The sample holds around 48,000 clones; 75% to 95% are singletons and the top ten take less than 5%. Specimen: blood. All receptors come from a person between 65 and 79 years old with breast cancer.

This chain uses TRBV7-3 with TRBJ1-6; maybe TRBD1 (6 bases). Trimming shortened V by 5 bases and J by 7 bases, and 15 bases separated the two germline ends. The V gene's germline CDR1 is SGHTA and CDR2 FQGTGA. The CDR3 has 15 amino acids. The CDR3: CASSLQGAGNSPLHF. The CDR3 DNA reads as TGTGCCAGCAGCCTACAGGGAGCGGGGAATTCACCCCTCCACTTT.

V usage is TRBV5-5 and J usage is TRBJ1-2; tentatively, D is TRBD1 (6 bases). The V and J ends lost 0 bases and 0 bases respectively, with 12 bases between them. The CDR3 is 16 amino acids. CDR1 SGHKS and CDR2 YYEKEE come from the germline V gene (reference sequence). The CDR3 is CASSLVRQAANYGYTF. The DNA of the CDR3 is TGTGCCAGCAGCTTGGTGAGACAGGCCGCTAACTATGGCTACACCTTC.

The chain joins TRBV28 to TRBJ1-2, with D possibly TRBD1 on 5 matching bases. The CDR3 spans 12 residues. The germline V gene has CDR1 MDHEN and CDR2 SYDVKM. The V end lost 5 bases, the J end lost 5 bases, and 9 bases lay between the germline ends. The CDR3 nucleotides are TGTGCCAGCAGTCAGACAGCGTATGGCTACACCTTC. Protein sequence: CASSQTAYGYTF.

J is TRBJ1-2 and V is TRBV18; D may be TRBD1 (6 bases). The CDR3 contains 16 residues. V gave up 2 bases and J gave up 2 bases, with 15 bases separating them. The germline CDR1 and CDR2 sequences are KGHSH and LQKENI. CDR3 coding DNA: TGTGCCAGCTCACCATCCGTGGACAGAATAAACTATGGCTACACCTTC. This codes for CASSPSVDRINYGYTF.

This clone has a handful of counts. Germline and junction disagree at one end, which may indicate a read error. This rearrangement joins TRBV9 to TRBJ2-3; 8 nucleotides line up with TRBD2. CDR1 and CDR2 from the germline V gene are SGDLS and YYNGEE. The CDR3 consists of 16 residues. The CDR3 region has the DNA TGTGCCAGCAGCGTAGTCTCAGCGGGGGCTTTGGATAGGCAGTATTTT. Protein: CASSVVSAGALDRQYF.

J is TRBJ2-1 and V is TRBV7-3; 14 bases match TRBD2. CDR3 length equals 16 residues. Germline values: CDR1 SGHTA, CDR2 FQGTGA. V was clipped by 3 bases and J by 6 bases; unmatched bases: 4. The CDR3 DNA reads as TGTGCCAGCAGCTTCGGGACTAGCGGGAGAGGCAATGAGCAGTTCTTC. Residues: CASSFGTSGRGNEQFF.

V gene TRBV30 combines with J gene TRBJ2-7; D perhaps matches TRBD1 (7 bases). The V and J ends lost 0 bases and 7 bases respectively, with 13 bases between them. Looked up from germline, CDR1 is GTSNPN and CDR2 is SVGIG (reference sequence). CDR3 length equals 13 residues. CDR3 in DNA: TGTGCCTGGAGTGTACGGGCAGGGGGGGAGCAGTACTTC. Amino acid sequence: CAWSVRAGGEQYF. Looking up the rest from reference TRBV30 and TRBJ2-7 gives the full variable domain: SQTIHQWPATLVQPVGSPLSLECTVEGTSNPNLYWYRQAAGRGLQLLFYSVGIGQISSEVPQNLSASRPQDRQFILSSKKLLLSDSGFYLCAWSVRAGGEQYFGPGTRLTVT.

This chain joins TRBV7-2 and TRBJ1-2, with D hard to call. Germline V lookup: CDR1 SGHTA, CDR2 FQGNSA. V lost 1 base and J lost 0, with 6 bases in between. This CDR3 spans 14 amino acids. The CDR3 DNA sequence: TGTGCCAGCAGCTTAGGAACAGCTAACTATGGCTACACCTTC. Protein product: CASSLGTANYGYTF.

The V call is TRBV2, the J call TRBJ1-1; D call uncertain. The germline gives CDR1 SNHLY, CDR2 FYNNEI. This CDR3 is built from 14 residues. The V end was cut by 6 bases, the J end by 0 bases, with 11 bases between. The CDR3 loop is CASRASRMNTEAFF. The CDR3 bases are TGTGCCAGCAGAGCTTCGAGAATGAACACTGAAGCTTTCTTT.

This clone was seen more than once but under ten times. The chain has TRBV10-3 and TRBJ1-5; 10 positions agree with TRBD1. This CDR3 region has 18 residues. Germline trimming cut 4 bases from V and 2 bases from J; bases unmatched to any gene: 11. In germline, CDR1 is ENHRY, CDR2 SYGVKD. CDR3 in amino acids: CAISGGTGVNIGNQPQHF. CDR3 in DNA: TGTGCCATCAGTGGCGGGACAGGGGTGAATATAGGCAATCAGCCCCAGCATTTT.

Only one count was recorded for this clone. The chain couples TRBV6-6 to TRBJ1-6, with 9 nucleotides matching TRBD1. The CDR3 runs to 12 residues. The V segment lost 8 bases and the J segment 7 bases; nucleotides outside the gene matches: 0. Germline values: CDR1 MNHNY, CDR2 SVGAGI (reference sequence). CDR3 loop: CASGQGNSPLHF. DNA of the CDR3: TGTGCCAGCGGACAGGGGAATTCACCCCTCCACTTT.

J is TRBJ1-2 and V is TRBV18; 11 bases align to TRBD1. The CDR3 has 13 amino acids. The ends lost 3 bases at V and 8 bases at J; junction bases unmatched: 2. Germline V lookup: CDR1 KGHSH, CDR2 LQKENI. CDR3 DNA sequence: TGTGCCAGCTCACCGGGACAGGGGGGCGGCTACACCTTC. Translated: CASSPGQGGGYTF.

The CDR3 region has the DNA TGTGCCAGCAGTCTAGGCGGATCCTACGAGCAGTACTTC. This sequence encodes CASSLGGSYEQYF. The chain links TRBV27 to TRBJ2-7; no firm D call. Between the trimmed V and J ends, which lost 5 bases and 1 base, there was a span of 9 bases. The CDR3 runs to 13 residues. Germline lookup yields CDR1 MNHEY and CDR2 SMNVEV (reference sequence).

V gene TRBV5-6 combines with J gene TRBJ1-5, with D possibly being TRBD1 (6 bases). Per the germline V gene, CDR1 is SGHDT and CDR2 is YYEEEE. Trimming left V 1 base short and J 3 bases short, with 8 bases between. The CDR3 consists of 14 residues. CDR3 residues: CASSLTGFNQPQHF. In DNA form, the CDR3 reads TGTGCCAGCAGCTTGACAGGGTTCAATCAGCCCCAGCATTTT.

The chain combines TRBV30 with TRBJ1-1; D unclear. Trimming pared 2 bases from V and 4 bases from J, leaving 20 bases between. Germline CDR1 GTSNPN, CDR2 SVGIG (reference sequence). The CDR3 covers 16 residues. The CDR3 nucleotides are TGTGCCTGGAGTTTAGGTCGGGGTGTGGTGGCCACTGAAGCTTTCTTT. Its translation: CAWSLGRGVVATEAFF.

This clone has only one observation. This chain connects TRBV28 to TRBJ2-4; D ambiguous. CDR3 length equals 12 residues. V was trimmed by 5 bases and J by 11 bases, leaving 13 bases between them. The germline V gene encodes CDR1 MDHEN and CDR2 SYDVKM. CDR3 amino acids: CASSINSNLQYF. CDR3 bases: TGTGCCAGCAGTATAAACTCGAATCTTCAGTACTTC.

The chain is built from TRBV4-2 and TRBJ2-3; D remains ambiguous. Germline CDR1 reads LGHNA; CDR2 reads YNFKEQ. V was clipped by 0 bases and J by 0 bases, with 4 bases between them. The CDR3 totals 14 residues. The CDR3 protein is CASSQEASTDTQYF. The DNA of the CDR3 is TGTGCCAGCAGCCAAGAAGCTAGCACAGATACGCAGTATTTT.

CDR3 sequence (DNA): TGTGCCAGCAGCTTGTTTTCCACCCTGACAGGGGTTGCGTACGAGCAGTACTTC. Its protein is CASSLFSTLTGVAYEQYF. V gene TRBV5-5 combines with J gene TRBJ2-7, with 8 bases lining up with TRBD1. There are 18 residues in the CDR3. Looked up from germline, CDR1 is SGHKS and CDR2 is YYEKEE (reference sequence). Losses at the gene ends were 1 base for V and 4 bases for J; bases not matched to a gene: 16.

This rearrangement joins TRBV11-3 to TRBJ2-3; D perhaps matches TRBD1 (6 bases). CDR1 and CDR2 (germline): SGHNT, YENEEA. The CDR3 has 13 amino acids. Trimming cost V 5 bases and J 13 bases, with 19 bases left between them. The CDR3 sequence is CASSRPRQAPEYF. CDR3 nucleotides: TGTGCCAGCAGCCGCCCGAGACAGGCCCCTGAGTATTTT.

The V gene is TRBV4-2, the J gene TRBJ2-3, with 10 positions matching TRBD2. The CDR3 covers 15 residues. The ends lost 4 bases at V and 1 base at J; junction bases unmatched: 2. Germline V gene lookup returns CDR1 LGHNA and CDR2 YNFKEQ. The CDR3: CASSLGLAGTDTQYF. DNA for the CDR3: TGTGCCAGCAGCCTAGGACTAGCGGGCACAGATACGCAGTATTTT.

CDR3 nucleotide sequence: TGTGCCAGCAGCTTAGGGGGACAGGGAGGCACCATATATTTT. It encodes CASSLGGQGGTIYF. The J gene is TRBJ1-3, the V gene TRBV7-2; 9 bases match TRBD1. Germline trimming cut 1 base from V and 9 bases from J; bases unmatched to any gene: 4. The CDR3 is made up of 14 amino acids. CDR1 is SGHTA and CDR2 is FQGNSA in the germline V gene.